This paragraph covers one T cell receptor beta chain sequence. Unique molecular identifiers were affixed to single, distinct cDNA molecules. TCRdb fed the 5' RACE reads into MiXCR, producing one record per CDR3 protein. The sample has around 70,000 distinct CDR3 sequences, approximately 9.1% seen once. Between the trimmed V and J ends, which lost 6 bases and 10 bases, there was a span of 16 bases. The CDR3 length is 13 residues. The sample belongs to a study of early T cells in non-severe SARS-CoV-2 infection. The sequenced material came from whole blood. The receptor was derived from an adult who was a healthcare worker with PCR-confirmed SARS-CoV-2 infection or an uninfected control (not recorded which). The chain links TRBV12-3 or TRBV12-4 to TRBJ1-5, with no clear D. DNA of the CDR3: TGTGCCAGCAGCCCTGATTACTCCAGACCCCAGCATTTT. This translates into CASSPDYSRPQHF.